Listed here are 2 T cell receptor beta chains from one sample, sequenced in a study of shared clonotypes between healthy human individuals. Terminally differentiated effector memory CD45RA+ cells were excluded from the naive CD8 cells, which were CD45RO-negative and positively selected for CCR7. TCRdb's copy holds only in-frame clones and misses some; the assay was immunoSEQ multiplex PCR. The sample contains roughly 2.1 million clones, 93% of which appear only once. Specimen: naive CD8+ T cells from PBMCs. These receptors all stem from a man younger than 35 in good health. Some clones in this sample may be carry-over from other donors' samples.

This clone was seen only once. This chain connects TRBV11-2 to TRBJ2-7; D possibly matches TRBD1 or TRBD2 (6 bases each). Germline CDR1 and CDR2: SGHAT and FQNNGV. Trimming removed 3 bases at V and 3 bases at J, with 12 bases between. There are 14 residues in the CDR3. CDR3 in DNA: TGTGCCAGCAGCTTCAGGGGAGGCCTCTACGAGCAGTACTTC. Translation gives CASSFRGGLYEQYF.

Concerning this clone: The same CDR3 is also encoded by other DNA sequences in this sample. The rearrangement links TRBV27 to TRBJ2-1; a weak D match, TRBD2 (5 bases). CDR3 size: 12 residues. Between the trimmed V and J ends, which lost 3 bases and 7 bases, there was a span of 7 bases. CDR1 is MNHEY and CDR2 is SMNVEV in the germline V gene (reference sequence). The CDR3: CASSFGGNEQFF. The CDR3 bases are TGTGCCAGCAGTTTCGGAGGAAATGAGCAGTTCTTC.